This TCR beta chain is from a study of post-analysis software for immune sequencing data. Looking at the study overall: Both relapsing-remitting and secondary progressive multiple sclerosis featured among the disease courses, as did progressive-relapsing multiple sclerosis.

Comment on this clonotype: What it recognizes is unknown.

Whole-study findings and limits: By F measure, samples from a shared preparation batch strongly co-clustered. A few TRBV segments were significantly more frequent in patients than in controls. TRBV5-6, TRBV5-1 and TRBV20-1 were among these segments. Patients with multiple sclerosis recorded significantly lower normalized Chao1 diversity than controls, the study found.

V lost 0 bases, J lost 8 bases, and 14 bases lay in between. Germline V lookup: CDR1 MNHEY, CDR2 SMNVEV (reference sequence). This CDR3 has 16 residues. Unique molecular identifiers had been added to the TCR beta cDNA libraries. cDNA molecules numbering approximately 500,000 came from about 0.94 to 9.7 million T cells. TCRdb used MiXCR to reprocess the PCR reads, holding one entry per CDR3 protein. The sample has more than 500,000 distinct CDR3 sequences, around a third seen once. The receptor's source is a girl aged 2 to 17 with multiple sclerosis. The gene calls are TRBV27 and TRBJ1-6; tentative D call: TRBD1 (6 bases). The source material was blood. The DNA for the CDR3 is TGTGCCAGCAGTTTATCAAGTCAGGGGAGTGATTCACCCCTCCACTTT. Residues: CASSLSSQGSDSPLHF.